This passage covers 12 T cell receptor beta chains from one sample sequenced in a study of CD8 T cells in Susac syndrome (dated by TCRdb to the late 2010s). The library was built by means of the immunoSEQ multiplex PCR assay. RNA was extracted with the RNeasy kit and about 0.5 to 1 ug was reverse transcribed using random hexamers. TCRdb applied fastp at Q25 and MiXCR to the public reads, then kept only in-frame beta chains. Each record represents a unique CDR3 protein, reported with the most common genes and DNA among its rows. This sample lists about 240,000 distinct CDR3 sequences; approximately 95% were detected once. The leading ten clones occupy 0.08% to 0.11% of the sample. Source material: CD4+ T cells from PBMCs. The receptors were gathered from a human donor with Susac syndrome.

J is TRBJ2-1 and V is TRBV3-1, with TRBD1 identical over 7 bases. Germline assignment: CDR1 LGHDT and CDR2 YNNKEL (reference sequence). The length of the CDR3 is 16 residues. J was trimmed by 1 base and V by 4 bases; bases with no gene match: 7. The CDR3: CASSPYGTVSYNEQFF. CDR3 in DNA: TGTGCCAGCAGCCCCTACGGGACAGTATCCTACAATGAGCAGTTCTTC.

This clonotype was seen once. The chain couples TRBV12-3 or TRBV12-4 to TRBJ2-7, with 8 bases fitting TRBD1. The CDR3 sequence is 14 residues long. Trimming at V came to 6 bases and at J to 2 bases, leaving 6 bases not matched to a gene. The CDR3 nucleotides are TGTGCCAGCAGCCTCGGGACAGGCCCCTACGAGCAGTACTTC. It codes for CASSLGTGPYEQYF.

This chain links TRBV18 with TRBJ1-1; TRBD1 is a possible D gene (6 bases). Germline-derived CDR1 and CDR2 are KGHSH and LQKENI. The CDR3 length is 16 residues. V was pared by 3 bases and J by 3 bases, with 17 bases between. The CDR3 spells CASSPPGGRADTEAFF. CDR3 in DNA: TGTGCCAGCTCACCTCCGGGGGGCAGGGCGGACACTGAAGCTTTCTTT.

The J gene is TRBJ1-1, the V gene TRBV30; D remains ambiguous. The CDR3 is 12 amino acids. V lost 3 bases and J lost 10, with 15 bases in between. Per the germline V gene, CDR1 is GTSNPN and CDR2 is SVGIG (reference sequence). The CDR3 sequence: CAWRERRQRAFF. DNA for the CDR3: TGTGCCTGGAGGGAAAGGCGGCAACGAGCTTTCTTT. Drawing the rest from reference TRBV30 and TRBJ1-1, the complete variable domain is SQTIHQWPATLVQPVGSPLSLECTVEGTSNPNLYWYRQAAGRGLQLLFYSVGIGQISSEVPQNLSASRPQDRQFILSSKKLLLSDSGFYLCAWRERRQRAFFGQGTRLTVV.

This clonotype was detected a few times. This chain links TRBV25-1 with TRBJ1-2, with TRBD1 as a possible D gene (5 bases). The CDR3 loop spans 14 amino acids. Trimming pared 4 bases from V and 2 bases from J, leaving 11 bases between. Germline CDR1 is MGHDK and CDR2 is SYGVNS. The CDR3 region has the DNA TGTGCCAGCAGTGCCCCGGGACCAAACTATGGCTACACCTTC. As protein: CASSAPGPNYGYTF.

This clonotype came up once. The chain links TRBV20-1 to TRBJ2-1; 7 bases are shared with TRBD2. The CDR3 loop spans 11 amino acids. Germline V gene lookup returns CDR1 DFQATT and CDR2 SNEGSKA (reference sequence). With V trimmed by 7 bases and J by 7 bases, 4 bases remained unmatched. CDR3 region: CSVTSMNEQFF. The CDR3 nucleotides are TGCAGTGTGACTAGCATGAATGAGCAGTTCTTC.

This sequence joins TRBV19 and TRBJ2-1; D might be TRBD2 (6 bases). Trimming shortened V by 4 bases and J by 7 bases, and 17 bases separated the two germline ends. This CDR3 has 15 residues. Germline-derived CDR1 and CDR2 are LNHDA and SQIVND (reference sequence). The CDR3 protein is CASSTVAGPGNEQFF. Here the CDR3 DNA reads TGTGCCAGTAGTACGGTCGCGGGACCCGGGAATGAGCAGTTCTTC.

V is TRBV27 and J is TRBJ2-3; maybe TRBD1 (6 bases). Germline V gene lookup returns CDR1 MNHEY and CDR2 SMNVEV (reference sequence). This CDR3 is built from 14 residues. Trimming took 10 bases from V and 4 from J, leaving 18 bases between them. The CDR3 sequence is CATSPTGFPDTQYF. CDR3 coding DNA: TGTGCCACTTCACCCACAGGGTTCCCAGATACGCAGTATTTT.

CDR3 sequence: CSARGAVGGGQPQHF. In DNA form, the CDR3 reads TGCAGTGCTAGAGGCGCTGTGGGAGGGGGTCAGCCCCAGCATTTT. V gene TRBV20-1 combines with J gene TRBJ1-5; TRBD1 might be the D (6 bases). V was clipped by 1 base and J by 6 bases, with 16 bases between them. The CDR3 runs 15 residues. Germline V gene sequence: CDR1 DFQATT, CDR2 SNEGSKA (reference sequence).

V gene TRBV9 combines with J gene TRBJ1-4; no clear D gene. The ends were cut back, 2 bases at V and 7 bases at J, with 15 bases in the middle. The CDR3 runs to 15 residues. Germline CDR1 is SGDLS and CDR2 is YYNGEE. As DNA, the CDR3 is TGTGCCAGCAGCGTCGGTTGGGCGGGGAGTGAAAAACTGTTTTTT. This encodes CASSVGWAGSEKLFF.

CDR3 sequence reads: CSVDVFGDNSGNTIYF. CDR3 DNA sequence: TGCAGCGTTGATGTCTTCGGGGACAACTCTGGAAACACCATATATTTT. The rearrangement links TRBV29-1 to TRBJ1-3, with D perhaps TRBD1 (6 bases). This CDR3 comprises 16 residues. V dropped 3 bases and J dropped 0 bases, with 15 bases sitting between them. CDR1 is SQVTM, CDR2 ANQGSEA, per germline. The full variable domain, in which reference TRBV29-1 and TRBJ1-3 provide the parts outside the CDR3, is SAVISQKPSRDICQRGTSLTIQCQVDSQVTMMFWYRQQPGQSLTLIATANQGSEATYESGFVIDKFPISRPNLTFSTLTVSNMSPEDSSIYLCSVDVFGDNSGNTIYFGEGSWLTVV.

The gene calls are TRBV3-1 and TRBJ2-1, with D perhaps TRBD2 (5 bases). This CDR3 has 16 residues. Trimming cost V 1 base and J 0 bases, with 10 bases left between them. CDR1 is LGHDT, CDR2 YNNKEL, per germline (reference sequence). CDR3 sequence (DNA): TGTGCCAGCAGCCAAGGGGCTAGCCGCTCCTACAATGAGCAGTTCTTC. Protein: CASSQGASRSYNEQFF.